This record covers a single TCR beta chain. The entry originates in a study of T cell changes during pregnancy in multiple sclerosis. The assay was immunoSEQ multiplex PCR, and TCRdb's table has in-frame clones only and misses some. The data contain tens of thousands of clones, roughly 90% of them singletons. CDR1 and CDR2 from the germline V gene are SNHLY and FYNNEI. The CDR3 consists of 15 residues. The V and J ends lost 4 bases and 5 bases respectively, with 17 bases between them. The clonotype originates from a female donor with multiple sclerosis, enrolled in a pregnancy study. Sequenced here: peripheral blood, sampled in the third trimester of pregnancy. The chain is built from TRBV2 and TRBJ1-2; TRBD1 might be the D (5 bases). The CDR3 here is CASSAIEAGNYGYTF. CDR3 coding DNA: TGTGCCAGCAGTGCGATTGAGGCAGGGAATTATGGCTACACCTTC.